This paragraph covers one TCR beta chain sequence. PCR primers comprised 60 Vbeta and 13 Jbeta primers. Profiled with immunoSEQ multiplex PCR; TCRdb holds only in-frame clones, not every one. The sample shows 120,000 to 150,000 clones, more than 60% of them seen only once. V lost 8 bases and J lost 8; bases outside the gene matches: 13. Germline V gives CDR1 KGHSH, CDR2 LQKENI. CDR3 length: 15 residues. The sample originates from a study of cytomegalovirus exposure and HLA in healthy donors. The TCR sequence derives from a man in his forties or fifties in good health and CMV-seropositive. This rearrangement joins TRBV18 to TRBJ1-4; TRBD1 aligns across 8 bases. The material sequenced was PBMCs. DNA for the CDR3: TGTGCCAGCACCCCAGATCAGGGGGCCCGGGAAAAACTGTTTTTT. This gives the protein CASTPDQGAREKLFF.